This TCR beta chain was sequenced in a study of blood T cell dynamics during melanoma immunotherapy. Study as a whole: Standard first-line treatment here was pembrolizumab or nivolumab plus ipilimumab in metastatic melanoma.

As regards this clone: The target antigen is unknown.

The CDR3 is made up of 13 amino acids. CDR1 is SGHDT, CDR2 YYEEEE, per germline. Trimming took 7 bases from V and 4 from J, leaving 11 bases between them. Libraries were prepared by immunoSEQ multiplex PCR; TCRdb keeps only in-frame clonotypes and omits some of them. The sample contains about 12,000 clones, more than 75% of which appear only once. As to time point: week 3, after first cycle of checkpoint inhibitor. Apart from two fast progressors, RECIST 1.1 response was judged 12 weeks post-infusion. Patients with prior systemic cancer treatment, concomitant immunosuppressants, or other active malignancies were excluded. Study results and caveats: It remained unknown if the driving T cell clones were melanoma-specific.

The origin of this receptor is a human donor with melanoma. The source was blood, collected from a patient treated with checkpoint blockade. This chain joins TRBV5-6 and TRBJ2-2, with D possibly being TRBD1 or TRBD2 (7 bases each). CDR3 amino acids: CASQGGSTGELFF. The CDR3, as DNA: TGTGCCAGCCAGGGGGGGAGCACCGGGGAGCTGTTTTTT.